A single sample gave rise to the 22 T cell receptor beta chains below, sequenced in a study of vaccination and CD4 T cells after COVID-19. Treatment specified: roughly 11-day PBMC culture with coronavirus spike peptide pools or control peptides (ViraFEST assay). Sequencing of cultured CD4+ T cell DNA used the Oncomine TCR Beta short-read assay. Each CDR3 protein is one row after TCRdb ran MiXCR on the PCR reads. The sample includes around 13,000 distinct CDR3 sequences, more than 70% of them seen just once. Which antigens these TCRs recognize remains unknown. Sequenced sample: CD4+ T cells from blood, cultured in vitro. The source is a human donor who had recovered from COVID-19.

This clonotype was picked up a small number of times. The V call is TRBV7-8, the J call TRBJ1-2; D is uncertain. The ends were cut back, 1 base at V and 0 bases at J, with 9 bases in the middle. CDR3 size: 15 residues. The germline V gene encodes CDR1 SGHVS and CDR2 FQNEAQ. The CDR3 DNA follows: TGTGCCAGCAGCTTAGAAGGGCGGGCTAACTATGGCTACACCTTC. This codes for CASSLEGRANYGYTF.

J is TRBJ2-7 and V is TRBV20-1; TRBD2 matches 7 bases. The CDR3 extends over 12 amino acids. Germline V gene data show CDR1 as DFQATT and CDR2 as SNEGSKA (reference sequence). This chain's CDR3 is CSAGRESYEQYF. CDR3 in DNA: TGCAGCGCGGGGCGGGAGTCGTACGAGCAGTACTTC.

V is TRBV5-1 and J is TRBJ1-1; no reliable D call. The CDR3 length is 12 residues. V lost 3 bases to trimming and J lost 1 base, with 4 bases between them. Germline V gene sequence: CDR1 SGHRS, CDR2 YFSETQ. CDR3 region: CASSSGNTEAFF. The DNA of the CDR3 is TGCGCCAGCAGCTCGGGGAACACTGAAGCTTTCTTT. Full variable domain (missing parts from reference TRBV5-1 and TRBJ1-1): KAGVTQTPRYLIKTRGQQVTLSCSPISGHRSVSWYQQTPGQGLQFLFEYFSETQRNKGNFPGRFSGRQFSNSRSEMNVSTLELGDSALYLCASSSGNTEAFFGQGTRLTVV.

This clonotype was seen a few times. The chain has TRBV7-2 and TRBJ2-3, with D perhaps TRBD2 (6 bases). The CDR3 extends over 15 amino acids. The germline gives CDR1 SGHTA, CDR2 FQGNSA. V was clipped by 1 base and J by 4 bases, with 12 bases between them. CDR3 DNA sequence: TGTGCCAGCAGCTTAGTAGGAGGGCGCCCAGATACGCAGTATTTT. Amino acids: CASSLVGGRPDTQYF.

V and J are TRBV20-1 and TRBJ2-5; 7 nucleotides line up with TRBD2. Germline V CDR1 and CDR2: DFQATT, SNEGSKA (reference sequence). The CDR3 has 14 amino acids. V shed 1 base and J 0 bases; nucleotides not matched to a gene: 2. CDR3 sequence reads: CSARVGGYQETQYF. CDR3 sequence (DNA): TGCAGTGCTAGAGTGGGGGGGTACCAAGAGACCCAGTACTTC.

The chain employs TRBV20-1 and TRBJ2-7; D is perhaps TRBD1 (6 bases). V gave up 5 bases and J gave up 2 bases, with 13 bases separating them. This CDR3 is built from 13 residues. Germline CDR1 and CDR2: DFQATT and SNEGSKA (reference sequence). The CDR3 sequence is CSAYQGKAYEQYF. CDR3 DNA: TGCAGTGCTTACCAGGGGAAAGCCTACGAGCAGTACTTC.

The CDR3 protein is CSASRTGSSYSNQPQHF. The CDR3 DNA follows: TGCAGTGCTAGTAGGACAGGGTCGTCTTATAGCAATCAGCCCCAGCATTTT. V is TRBV20-1 and J is TRBJ1-5, with 8 bases identical to TRBD1. The V and J ends lost 3 bases and 0 bases, in that order; junction bases with no gene match: 10. Per germline, CDR1 DFQATT and CDR2 SNEGSKA (reference sequence). CDR3 length: 17 amino acids.

This chain uses TRBV6-4 with TRBJ2-3; 7 bases match TRBD1. Germline V gene sequence: CDR1 MRHNA, CDR2 SNTAGT. The CDR3 sequence is 16 residues long. Trimming cost V 6 bases and J 0 bases; bases outside gene matches: 9. The CDR3 region has the DNA TGTGCCAGCAGGGCTACAGGGGCAAAAAGCACAGATACGCAGTATTTT. Encoded protein: CASRATGAKSTDTQYF.

The chain has TRBV12-3 or TRBV12-4 and TRBJ2-5, with a tentative D call TRBD2 (7 bases). The CDR3 consists of 15 residues. Trimming took off 6 bases at V and 2 bases at J, with 16 bases between the two ends. The CDR3 DNA reads as TGTGCCAGCAGCCCGCCCGGGGGGCATCAAGAGACCCAGTACTTC. Translating gives CASSPPGGHQETQYF.

The chain couples TRBV7-9 to TRBJ2-3; tentatively, D is TRBD1 or TRBD2 (5 bases each). Germline V gene data show CDR1 as SEHNR and CDR2 as FQNEAQ (reference sequence). This CDR3 is 17 amino acids long. Trimming pared 4 bases from V and 0 bases from J, leaving 17 bases between. The CDR3 protein is CASSSGTTSRSTDTQYF. CDR3 coding DNA: TGTGCCAGCAGCTCTGGGACCACCTCCAGAAGCACAGATACGCAGTATTTT.

This sequence joins TRBV12-3 or TRBV12-4 and TRBJ1-5, with TRBD1 as a possible D gene (5 bases). The ends were cut back, 6 bases at V and 0 bases at J, with 15 bases in the middle. The CDR3 is 16 residues long. This CDR3 is CASRSVGGTSNQPQHF. DNA for the CDR3: TGTGCCAGCAGATCGGTCGGGGGGACTAGCAATCAGCCCCAGCATTTT.

The CDR3 reads CASFRGLSYNEQFF. The CDR3 DNA follows: TGTGCCAGTTTCAGGGGGCTCTCCTACAATGAGCAGTTCTTC. V is TRBV6-2 or TRBV6-3 and J is TRBJ2-1, with TRBD1 identical over 8 bases. Germline V gene data show CDR1 as MNHEY and CDR2 as SVGEGT. The CDR3 runs to 14 residues. The trim removed 9 bases at V and 0 bases at J, leaving 4 bases unmatched.

The chain uses TRBV28 and TRBJ1-2, with D unclear. Germline loops: CDR1 MDHEN, CDR2 SYDVKM. The length of the CDR3 is 14 residues. V lost 3 bases, J lost 6 bases, and 14 bases lay in between. In DNA form, the CDR3 reads TGTGCCAGCAGTTTCGGTGTGTCACCCAATGGCTACACCTTC. This sequence encodes CASSFGVSPNGYTF.

V usage is TRBV28 and J usage is TRBJ1-5, with TRBD1 identical over 11 bases. The CDR3 is made up of 17 amino acids. The germline gives CDR1 MDHEN, CDR2 SYDVKM. V trimming: 7 bases; J trimming: 6 bases; junction bases outside the gene matches: 14. CDR3 nucleotide sequence: TGTGCCAGCACTGGATTCCGGGACAGGGGGTCCGGTCAGCCCCAGCATTTT. Its translation: CASTGFRDRGSGQPQHF.

This chain uses TRBV24-1 with TRBJ2-1; 9 nucleotides align to TRBD2. The CDR3 extends over 18 amino acids. CDR1 and CDR2 (germline): KGHDR, SFDVKD. V lost 4 bases and J lost 3; bases outside the gene matches: 12. The CDR3 nucleotides are TGTGCCACCAGTGACCGATTACTAGCGGGTGCCTTCTACAATGAGCAGTTCTTC. Residues: CATSDRLLAGAFYNEQFF.

The count of this clonotype is one. This rearrangement joins TRBV6-2 or TRBV6-3 to TRBJ2-3, with D perhaps TRBD1 (6 bases). Trimming stripped 8 bases from V and 2 bases from J, with 20 bases between. In germline, CDR1 is MNHEY, CDR2 SVGEGT. The CDR3 consists of 16 residues. CDR3 in amino acids: CASGPTGRMSTDTQYF. The CDR3 bases are TGTGCCAGCGGCCCGACAGGTCGGATGTCCACAGATACGCAGTATTTT.

CDR3 sequence: CASSGQGVQPQHF. Written as DNA, the CDR3 is TGTGCCAGCAGTGGACAGGGCGTTCAGCCCCAGCATTTT. The chain carries TRBV6-1 and TRBJ1-5, with 7 bases that match TRBD1. The trim removed 4 bases at V and 6 bases at J, leaving 3 bases unmatched. Germline assignment: CDR1 MNHNS and CDR2 SASEGT. The CDR3 loop spans 13 amino acids.

The chain combines TRBV19 with TRBJ1-2; D gene uncertain. The CDR3 totals 14 residues. Germline lookup yields CDR1 LNHDA and CDR2 SQIVND (reference sequence). V lost 1 base and J lost 4, with 10 bases in between. CDR3 region: CASSIVSPGYGYTF. Here the CDR3 DNA reads TGTGCCAGTAGTATAGTCTCCCCCGGCTATGGCTACACCTTC.

This clonotype was observed once. The chain has TRBV28 and TRBJ1-5; D not resolved. Germline V CDR1 and CDR2: MDHEN, SYDVKM. The CDR3 runs to 13 residues. Deletions cut 0 bases from V and 3 bases from J, with 3 bases between. The CDR3 sequence is CASSLWLNQPQHF. Here the CDR3 DNA reads TGTGCCAGCAGTTTATGGCTCAATCAGCCCCAGCATTTT.

This clonotype occurred once. This chain uses TRBV6-1 with TRBJ2-2, with a tentative D call TRBD2 (5 bases). Germline CDR1 MNHNS, CDR2 SASEGT. The V gene lost 9 bases and the J gene lost 1 base, with 12 bases spanning the gap. The CDR3 is made up of 14 amino acids. The chain's CDR3 is CASRRAGNTGELFF. CDR3 in DNA: TGTGCCAGTCGACGGGCGGGGAACACCGGGGAGCTGTTTTTT.

This chain joins TRBV7-9 and TRBJ1-1; 8 nucleotides align to TRBD1. CDR3 length: 15 residues. The V and J ends lost 5 bases and 2 bases, in that order; junction bases with no gene match: 7. From germline, CDR1 is SEHNR and CDR2 FQNEAQ (reference sequence). In nucleotides, the CDR3 is TGTGCCAGCAGCAAGCCAGGGGGCGCCAACACTGAAGCTTTCTTT. This translates into CASSKPGGANTEAFF.

The chain carries TRBV20-1 and TRBJ2-2; a weak D match, TRBD2 (5 bases). From germline, CDR1 is DFQATT and CDR2 SNEGSKA (reference sequence). The CDR3 is 11 amino acids. Written as DNA, the CDR3 is TGCAGCCCTTTTCGGGACGGGGAGCTGTTTTTT. Protein sequence: CSPFRDGELFF.